The 32 T cell receptor beta chains in this list originate from one sample, sequenced in a study of ipilimumab plus nivolumab after autologous stem cell transplantation. Assay used: immunoSEQ multiplex PCR; TCRdb lists only in-frame clones, some missing. The sample records about 17,000 clones, more than 65% being singletons. The source was PBMCs, collected in a trial of ipilimumab plus nivolumab as post-transplant consolidation. Receptor source: a male donor with diffuse large B-cell lymphoma.

V is TRBV29-1 and J is TRBJ2-7, with D possibly being TRBD1 or TRBD2 (5 bases each). The CDR3 runs 16 residues. CDR1 is SQVTM, CDR2 ANQGSEA, per germline. V was trimmed by 6 bases and J by 4 bases, leaving 25 bases between them. CDR3 in amino acids: CSVRDHFLLLDYEQYF. The CDR3 DNA follows: TGCAGCGTCCGGGACCATTTCCTCCTGTTGGATTACGAGCAGTACTTC.

This sequence joins TRBV5-1 and TRBJ2-7; tentatively, D is TRBD1 (5 bases). This CDR3 comprises 15 residues. Germline V gene lookup returns CDR1 SGHRS and CDR2 YFSETQ. Trimming pared 0 bases from V and 4 bases from J, leaving 14 bases between. The CDR3 loop is CASSLGAGSFYEQYF. For the CDR3, the DNA is TGCGCCAGCAGCTTGGGGGCAGGGTCCTTTTACGAGCAGTACTTC.

This clone is a singleton in its sample. The chain links TRBV29-1 to TRBJ2-7; D gene uncertain. Germline V gene data show CDR1 as SQVTM and CDR2 as ANQGSEA. CDR3 length: 12 residues. Trimming removed 5 bases at V and 3 bases at J, with 11 bases between. The CDR3 sequence is CSVRSSFYEQYF. The CDR3 DNA reads as TGCAGCGTTAGGTCCTCCTTCTACGAGCAGTACTTC.

The chain employs TRBV19 and TRBJ1-2, with TRBD1 as a possible D gene (5 bases). Trimming cost V 3 bases and J 6 bases, with 14 bases left between them. Germline V gene data show CDR1 as LNHDA and CDR2 as SQIVND (reference sequence). CDR3 length: 14 residues. The CDR3 here is CASSIDSRLDGYTF. The DNA for the CDR3 is TGTGCCAGTAGTATTGACAGCAGATTGGATGGCTACACCTTC.

This clone was seen more than once but under ten times. This sequence joins TRBV28 and TRBJ2-3; 15 bases agree with TRBD2. This CDR3 contains 17 residues. V dropped 9 bases and J dropped 2; count of bases not matched to a gene: 9. Germline CDR1 and CDR2: MDHEN and SYDVKM. In DNA, the CDR3 is TGTGCCAGTCACCCTGGGACTAGCGGGGGGTCCACAGATACGCAGTATTTT. Translating gives CASHPGTSGGSTDTQYF.

This clone was counted only a few times. This chain joins TRBV30 and TRBJ1-1; D is ambiguous. Germline loops: CDR1 GTSNPN, CDR2 SVGIG (reference sequence). V dropped 0 bases and J dropped 7 bases, with 6 bases sitting between them. The CDR3 has 11 amino acids. The CDR3 loop reads CAWSVQSEAFF. Here the CDR3 DNA reads TGTGCCTGGAGTGTACAGAGTGAAGCTTTCTTT.

The rearrangement joins TRBV30 to TRBJ1-1, with unresolved D. The CDR3 is 14 residues long. Trimming pared 7 bases from V and 1 base from J, leaving 16 bases between. Germline CDR1 GTSNPN, CDR2 SVGIG (reference sequence). The CDR3 DNA reads TGTGCCTCATCCCGTGGTCCCTCGAACACTGAAGCTTTCTTT. It yields the protein CASSRGPSNTEAFF.

The rearrangement joins TRBV2 to TRBJ1-6; 8 positions agree with TRBD1. This CDR3 is 15 amino acids long. Germline trimming cut 6 bases from V and 5 bases from J; bases unmatched to any gene: 6. The V gene's germline CDR1 is SNHLY and CDR2 FYNNEI. The CDR3 spells CASRFQGANNSPLHF. CDR3 nucleotide sequence: TGTGCCAGCAGATTTCAGGGGGCGAATAATTCACCCCTCCACTTT.

The rearrangement uses TRBV4-1 and TRBJ1-2; 7 bases map to TRBD1. The CDR3 has 16 residues. Trimming took 1 base from V and 0 from J; bases not matched to a gene: 5. Germline V gives CDR1 MGHRA, CDR2 YSYEKL. The CDR3 DNA sequence: TGCGCCAGCAGCCAAGCCAGGACAGGATCTAACTATGGCTACACCTTC. This codes for CASSQARTGSNYGYTF.

The V call is TRBV15, the J call TRBJ2-3; 11 bases match TRBD2. The CDR3 length is 16 residues. The germline CDR1 and CDR2 sequences are LNHNV and YYDKDF (reference sequence). The junction had 7 bases not matched to a gene; V was cut back by 4 bases and J by 4 bases. CDR3 protein: CATSMGTSGGPDTQYF. Written as DNA, the CDR3 is TGTGCCACCAGCATGGGGACTAGCGGAGGGCCAGATACGCAGTATTTT. Drawing the rest from reference TRBV15 and TRBJ2-3, the complete variable domain is DAMVIQNPRYQVTQFGKPVTLSCSQTLNHNVMYWYQQKSSQAPKLLFHYYDKDFNNEADTPDNFQSRRPNTSFCFLDIRSPGLGDTAMYLCATSMGTSGGPDTQYFGPGTRLTVL.

The rearrangement uses TRBV19 and TRBJ2-1; TRBD1 matches 8 bases. The length of the CDR3 is 16 residues. Germline CDR1 is LNHDA and CDR2 is SQIVND (reference sequence). With 4 bases clipped from V and 8 bases from J, the junction kept 13 bases outside the gene matches. The CDR3 DNA reads TGTGCCAGTAGTAGAGGACCGGGACAGGTTTTGGATGAGCAGTTCTTC. Amino acid sequence: CASSRGPGQVLDEQFF.

This chain connects TRBV5-1 to TRBJ1-1; D is uncertain. Germline V gene lookup returns CDR1 SGHRS and CDR2 YFSETQ. This CDR3 has 17 residues. The germline V and J ends were trimmed by 0 bases and 3 bases, with 18 bases remaining between them. The DNA for the CDR3 is TGCGCCAGCAGCTTGGTTACAGCGGGAGAATGGTACACTGAAGCTTTCTTT. It yields the protein CASSLVTAGEWYTEAFF.

Remarks on this clone: The same CDR3 is also encoded by other DNA sequences in this sample. This rearrangement joins TRBV7-9 to TRBJ1-3; no reliable D call. V dropped 0 bases and J dropped 5 bases, with 8 bases sitting between them. Germline CDR1 reads SEHNR; CDR2 reads FQNEAQ (reference sequence). The CDR3 totals 14 residues. The DNA for the CDR3 is TGTGCCAGCAGCTTAGCAGGAACCCGAAACACCATATATTTT. Residues: CASSLAGTRNTIYF.

The chain combines TRBV19 with TRBJ2-7; D not resolved. In germline, CDR1 is LNHDA, CDR2 SQIVND (reference sequence). Trimming took 5 bases from V and 1 from J, leaving 9 bases between them. The CDR3 contains 13 residues. CDR3 coding DNA: TGTGCCAGTAGTCTAGGCAAGTCCTACGAGCAGTACTTC. The encoded protein is CASSLGKSYEQYF. Looking up the rest from reference TRBV19 and TRBJ2-7 gives the full variable domain: DGGITQSPKYLFRKEGQNVTLSCEQNLNHDAMYWYRQDPGQGLRLIYYSQIVNDFQKGDIAEGYSVSREKKESFPLTVTSAQKNPTAFYLCASSLGKSYEQYFGPGTRLTVT.

The genes are TRBV2 and TRBJ2-7, with TRBD1 matching 10 bases. The CDR3 runs 14 residues. J gave up 2 bases and V 6 bases, and 4 bases lay outside the gene matches. In germline, CDR1 is SNHLY, CDR2 FYNNEI. The CDR3 region is CASRDRGIAYEQYF. CDR3 DNA sequence: TGTGCCAGCAGGGACAGGGGGATCGCCTACGAGCAGTACTTC. The entire variable domain, with the rest obtained from reference TRBV2 and TRBJ2-7, is as follows: EPEVTQTPSHQVTQMGQEVILRCVPISNHLYFYWYRQILGQKVEFLVSFYNNEISEKSEIFDDQFSVERPDGSNFTLKIRSTKLEDSAMYFCASRDRGIAYEQYFGPGTRLTVT.

Only one count was recorded for this clone. The J gene is TRBJ1-4, the V gene TRBV5-4; D is ambiguous. CDR3 size: 13 residues. Germline loops: CDR1 SGHNT, CDR2 YYREEE (reference sequence). The V gene lost 1 base and the J gene lost 8 bases, with 9 bases spanning the gap. In DNA form, the CDR3 reads TGTGCCAGCAGCTTGTTACCAGCCGAAAAACTGTTTTTT. Translated: CASSLLPAEKLFF.

This clone showed up just a few times. V usage is TRBV5-1 and J usage is TRBJ2-2, with TRBD1 as a possible D gene (5 bases). V gave up 4 bases and J gave up 2 bases, with 9 bases separating them. The CDR3 consists of 14 residues. Per the germline V gene, CDR1 is SGHRS and CDR2 is YFSETQ. Here the CDR3 DNA reads TGCGCCAGCAGCACGGACACAAACACCGGGGAGCTGTTTTTT. This codes for CASSTDTNTGELFF.

The chain is built from TRBV27 and TRBJ1-5, with a tentative D call TRBD1 (5 bases). This CDR3 contains 14 residues. The ends were cut back, 0 bases at V and 5 bases at J, with 8 bases in the middle. Germline V gene sequence: CDR1 MNHEY, CDR2 SMNVEV (reference sequence). As DNA, the CDR3 is TGTGCCAGCAGTTTATCCGGGGGGTATCAGCCCCAGCATTTT. This translates into CASSLSGGYQPQHF.

The chain is built from TRBV9 and TRBJ2-2; D unclear. Deletions cut 2 bases from V and 4 bases from J, with 6 bases between. Germline V CDR1 and CDR2: SGDLS, YYNGEE. CDR3 size: 13 residues. This chain's CDR3 is CASSVQGTGELFF. CDR3 DNA: TGTGCCAGCAGCGTCCAAGGCACCGGGGAGCTGTTTTTT.

The CDR3 reads CASSPREYTDTQYF. CDR3 coding DNA: TGTGCCAGCAGCCCACGGGAGTACACAGATACGCAGTATTTT. The chain is built from TRBV7-8 and TRBJ2-3; possibly TRBD2 for D (6 bases). Germline CDR1 reads SGHVS; CDR2 reads FQNEAQ. This CDR3 has 14 residues. V lost 5 bases and J lost 2, with 11 bases in between.

The chain carries TRBV19 and TRBJ2-1; TRBD2 aligns across 14 bases. CDR1 is LNHDA and CDR2 is SQIVND in the germline V gene (reference sequence). Trimming removed 8 bases from V and 8 bases from J; junction bases left unmatched: 11. The CDR3 consists of 16 residues. The CDR3 coding sequence is TGTGCCAGTCGTCGTCTGGGACTAGCGGGGGTGGATGAGCAGTTCTTC. It translates to CASRRLGLAGVDEQFF.

The CDR3 DNA follows: TGTGCCAGCAGTTTAGGCTTGCGTAATGGCTACACCTTC. This translates into CASSLGLRNGYTF. The chain couples TRBV5-6 to TRBJ1-2; D unresolved. The V and J ends lost 5 bases and 6 bases respectively, with 14 bases between them. This CDR3 contains 13 residues. CDR1 and CDR2 from the germline V gene are SGHDT and YYEEEE.

Here the CDR3 DNA reads TGTGCCAGCAGTTTCGGGGGGTTTAGGTACTACGAGCAGTACTTC. Translating it yields CASSFGGFRYYEQYF. V and J are TRBV27 and TRBJ2-7; 7 bases fit TRBD2. Germline V gene lookup returns CDR1 MNHEY and CDR2 SMNVEV (reference sequence). The CDR3 sequence is 15 residues long. The V gene end was trimmed by 3 bases and the J gene end by 3 bases; junction bases not matched to a gene: 8.

A single count supports this clone. The rearrangement uses TRBV14 and TRBJ2-7; unclear D gene. V lost 0 bases, J lost 6 bases, and 12 bases lay in between. The germline CDR1 and CDR2 sequences are SGHDN and FVKESK. This CDR3 spans 14 amino acids. The CDR3 is CASSQEGKGFEQYF. The CDR3 DNA reads as TGTGCCAGCAGCCAAGAGGGTAAGGGATTCGAGCAGTACTTC.

The chain employs TRBV19 and TRBJ1-4, with D uncertain. V was cut by 8 bases and J by 0 bases, with 13 bases left in between. The CDR3 has 15 amino acids. Per germline, CDR1 LNHDA and CDR2 SQIVND (reference sequence). Here the CDR3 reads CASGGSDATNEKLFF. In DNA form, the CDR3 reads TGTGCCAGTGGCGGCAGCGATGCAACTAATGAAAAACTGTTTTTT.

Notes on this clone: Sequence at one end of the junction differs from germline and may be a read error. Other DNA variants within this sample encode the same CDR3. The chain recombines TRBV4-1 with TRBJ2-7; TRBD2 matches at 7 bases. Germline lookup yields CDR1 MGHRA and CDR2 YSYEKL. CDR3 length: 14 amino acids. The CDR3 DNA follows: TGTGCCAGCAGCGGCCTAGCGGTCTCCTACGAGCAGTACTTC. This gives the protein CASSGLAVSYEQYF.

In its sample, this clone was seen a few times. The chain joins TRBV2 to TRBJ1-6; no clear D gene. Looked up from germline, CDR1 is SNHLY and CDR2 is FYNNEI. The CDR3 is 16 residues long. V was trimmed by 6 bases and J by 0 bases, leaving 12 bases between them. In DNA, the CDR3 is TGTGCCAGCAGGAAGGACTCTAGCTCCTATAATTCACCCCTCCACTTT. It codes for CASRKDSSSYNSPLHF. The whole variable domain, filled in from reference TRBV2 and TRBJ1-6, reads EPEVTQTPSHQVTQMGQEVILRCVPISNHLYFYWYRQILGQKVEFLVSFYNNEISEKSEIFDDQFSVERPDGSNFTLKIRSTKLEDSAMYFCASRKDSSSYNSPLHFGNGTRLTVT.

The chain recombines TRBV7-2 with TRBJ2-2; D is undetermined. There are 13 residues in the CDR3. Trimming stripped 3 bases from V and 5 bases from J, with 7 bases between. Germline CDR1 SGHTA, CDR2 FQGNSA. CDR3 protein: CASSFSSTGELFF. In nucleotides, the CDR3 is TGTGCCAGCAGCTTTAGCAGTACCGGGGAGCTGTTTTTT.

The chain links TRBV13 to TRBJ2-3, with 7 bases aligning to TRBD2. CDR3 size: 14 residues. Germline V CDR1 and CDR2: PRHDT, FYEKMQ (reference sequence). The junction had 2 bases not matched to a gene; V was cut back by 3 bases and J by 2 bases. This chain's CDR3 is CASSLGGFTDTQYF. The CDR3 nucleotides are TGTGCCAGCAGCTTGGGGGGGTTCACAGATACGCAGTATTTT.

The chain recombines TRBV14 with TRBJ2-3, with D perhaps matching TRBD2 (5 bases). V was trimmed by 4 bases and J by 4 bases, leaving 9 bases between them. CDR1 SGHDN and CDR2 FVKESK come from the germline V gene. This CDR3 contains 13 residues. The CDR3 protein is CASSPGVADTQYF. CDR3 bases: TGTGCCAGCAGCCCCGGGGTCGCAGATACGCAGTATTTT.

The chain recombines TRBV7-2 with TRBJ1-4, with 9 bases aligning to TRBD1. V shed 2 bases and J 7 bases; nucleotides not matched to a gene: 8. The CDR3 loop spans 16 amino acids. Germline V gives CDR1 SGHTA, CDR2 FQGNSA. CDR3 residues: CASSLTPGTGIEKLFF. CDR3 DNA: TGTGCCAGCAGCTTAACCCCCGGGACAGGGATTGAAAAACTGTTTTTT. The whole variable domain, remainder taken from reference TRBV7-2 and TRBJ1-4, is GAGVSQSPSNKVTEKGKDVELRCDPISGHTALYWYRQSLGQGLEFLIYFQGNSAPDKSGLPSDRFSAERTGGSVSTLTIQRTQQEDSAVYLCASSLTPGTGIEKLFFGSGTQLSVL.

This clone was counted a few times. The rearrangement uses TRBV5-4 and TRBJ2-7; tentatively, D is TRBD1 (5 bases). V dropped 3 bases and J dropped 5 bases, with 12 bases sitting between them. The CDR3 is 13 residues long. The germline V gene has CDR1 SGHNT and CDR2 YYREEE (reference sequence). CDR3 sequence: CASSSDSWNEQYF. In nucleotides, the CDR3 is TGTGCCAGCAGCTCCGACAGTTGGAACGAGCAGTACTTC.